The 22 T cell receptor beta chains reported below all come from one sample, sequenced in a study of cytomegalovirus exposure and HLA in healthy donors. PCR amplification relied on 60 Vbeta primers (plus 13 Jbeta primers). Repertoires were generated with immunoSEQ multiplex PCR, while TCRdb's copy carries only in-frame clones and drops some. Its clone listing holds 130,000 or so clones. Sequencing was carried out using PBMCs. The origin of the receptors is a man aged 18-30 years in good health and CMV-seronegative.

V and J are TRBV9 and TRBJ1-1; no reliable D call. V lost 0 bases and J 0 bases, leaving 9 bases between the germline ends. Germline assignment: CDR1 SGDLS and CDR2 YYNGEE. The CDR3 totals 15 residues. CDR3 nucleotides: TGTGCCAGCAGCGTAGGGAGCCAACTGAACACTGAAGCTTTCTTT. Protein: CASSVGSQLNTEAFF.

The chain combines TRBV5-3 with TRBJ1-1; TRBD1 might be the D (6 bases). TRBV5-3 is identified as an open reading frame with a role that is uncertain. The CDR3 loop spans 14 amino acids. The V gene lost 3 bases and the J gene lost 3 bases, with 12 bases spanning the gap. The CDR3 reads CARSCNRADTEAFF. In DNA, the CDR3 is TGTGCCAGAAGCTGTAACAGGGCTGACACTGAAGCTTTCTTT.

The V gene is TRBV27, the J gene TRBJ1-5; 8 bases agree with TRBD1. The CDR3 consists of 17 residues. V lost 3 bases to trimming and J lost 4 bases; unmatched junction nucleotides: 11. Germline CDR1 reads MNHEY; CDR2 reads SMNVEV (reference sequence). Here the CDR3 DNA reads TGTGCCAGCAGTTTTTCCCCCAGGACAGGGAGGAATCAGCCCCAGCATTTT. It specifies CASSFSPRTGRNQPQHF.

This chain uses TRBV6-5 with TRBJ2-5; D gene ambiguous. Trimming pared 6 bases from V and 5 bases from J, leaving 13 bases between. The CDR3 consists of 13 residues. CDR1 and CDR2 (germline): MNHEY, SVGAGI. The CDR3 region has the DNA TGTGCCAGCAGGGTTAGAATTTGGGAGACCCAGTACTTC. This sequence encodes CASRVRIWETQYF.

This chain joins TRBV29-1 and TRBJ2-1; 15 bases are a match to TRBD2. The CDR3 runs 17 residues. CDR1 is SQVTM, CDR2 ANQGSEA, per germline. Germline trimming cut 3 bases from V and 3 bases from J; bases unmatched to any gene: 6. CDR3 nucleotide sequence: TGCAGCGTTGAGGGACTAGCGGGGGGACAGCGCTACAATGAGCAGTTCTTC. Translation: CSVEGLAGGQRYNEQFF.

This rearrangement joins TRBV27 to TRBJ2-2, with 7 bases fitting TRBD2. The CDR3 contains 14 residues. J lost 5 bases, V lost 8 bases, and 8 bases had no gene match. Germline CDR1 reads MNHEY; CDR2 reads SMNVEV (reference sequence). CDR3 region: CASGASGGTGELFF. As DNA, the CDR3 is TGTGCCAGCGGGGCTAGCGGAGGAACCGGGGAGCTGTTTTTT.

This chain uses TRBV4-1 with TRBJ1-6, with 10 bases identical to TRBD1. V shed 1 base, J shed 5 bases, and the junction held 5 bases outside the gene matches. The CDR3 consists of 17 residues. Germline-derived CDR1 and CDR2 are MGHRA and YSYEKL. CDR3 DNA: TGCGCCAGCAGCCAAGTGGGACAGGGGATCCATAATTCACCCCTCCACTTT. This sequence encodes CASSQVGQGIHNSPLHF.

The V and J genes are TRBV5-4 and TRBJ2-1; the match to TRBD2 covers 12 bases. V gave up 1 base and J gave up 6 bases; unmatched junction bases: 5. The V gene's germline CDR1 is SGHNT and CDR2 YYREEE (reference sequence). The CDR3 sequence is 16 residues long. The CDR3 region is CASSLNRGLAGNEQFF. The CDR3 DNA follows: TGTGCCAGCAGCTTGAACCGGGGACTAGCGGGCAATGAGCAGTTCTTC. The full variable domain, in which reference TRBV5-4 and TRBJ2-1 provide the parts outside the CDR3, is ETGVTQSPTHLIKTRGQQVTLRCSSQSGHNTVSWYQQALGQGPQFIFQYYREEENGRGNFPPRFSGLQFPNYSSELNVNALELDDSALYLCASSLNRGLAGNEQFFGPGTRLTVL.

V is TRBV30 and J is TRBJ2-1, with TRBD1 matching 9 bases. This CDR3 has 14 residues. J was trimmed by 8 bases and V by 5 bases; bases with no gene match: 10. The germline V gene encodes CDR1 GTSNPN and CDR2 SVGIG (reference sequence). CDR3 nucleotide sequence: TGTGCCTGGGTGGGACAGGGAGGCGGCGATGAGCAGTTCTTC. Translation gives CAWVGQGGGDEQFF.

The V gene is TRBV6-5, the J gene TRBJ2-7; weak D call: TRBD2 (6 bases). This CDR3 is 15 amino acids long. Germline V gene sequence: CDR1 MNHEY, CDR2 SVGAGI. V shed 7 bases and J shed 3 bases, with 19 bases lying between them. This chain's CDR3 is CASTSGNSGDYEQYF. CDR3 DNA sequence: TGTGCCAGCACCTCAGGTAATAGCGGAGACTACGAGCAGTACTTC.

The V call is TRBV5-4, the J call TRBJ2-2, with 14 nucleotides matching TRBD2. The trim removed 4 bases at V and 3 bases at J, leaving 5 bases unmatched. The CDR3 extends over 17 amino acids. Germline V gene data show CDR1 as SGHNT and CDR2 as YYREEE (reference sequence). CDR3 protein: CASSAGLAGGHTGELFF. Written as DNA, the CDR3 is TGTGCCAGCAGCGCCGGACTAGCGGGAGGTCACACCGGGGAGCTGTTTTTT.

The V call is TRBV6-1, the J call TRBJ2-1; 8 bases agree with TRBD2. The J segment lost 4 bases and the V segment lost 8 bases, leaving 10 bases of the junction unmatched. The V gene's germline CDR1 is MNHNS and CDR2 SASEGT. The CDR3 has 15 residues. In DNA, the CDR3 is TGTGCCAGCTTTAGCCTAGCGGGTCCTTACAATGAGCAGTTCTTC. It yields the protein CASFSLAGPYNEQFF.

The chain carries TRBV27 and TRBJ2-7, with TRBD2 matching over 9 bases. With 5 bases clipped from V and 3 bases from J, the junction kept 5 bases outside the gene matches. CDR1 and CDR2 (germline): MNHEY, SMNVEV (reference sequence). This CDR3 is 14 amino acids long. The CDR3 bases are TGTGCCAGCAGTCTAGCGGGAAGTCGCTACGAGCAGTACTTC. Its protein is CASSLAGSRYEQYF.

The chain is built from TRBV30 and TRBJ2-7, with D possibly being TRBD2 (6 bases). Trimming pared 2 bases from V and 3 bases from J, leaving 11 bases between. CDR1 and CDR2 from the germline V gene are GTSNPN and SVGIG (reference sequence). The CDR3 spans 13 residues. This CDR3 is CAWSREVHYEQYF. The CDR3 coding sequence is TGTGCCTGGAGTAGGGAGGTACACTACGAGCAGTACTTC.

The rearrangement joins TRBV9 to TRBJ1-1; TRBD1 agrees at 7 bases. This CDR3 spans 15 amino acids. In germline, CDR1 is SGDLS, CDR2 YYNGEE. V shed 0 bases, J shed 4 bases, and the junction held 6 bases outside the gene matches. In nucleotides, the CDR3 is TGTGCCAGCAGCGTAGCCAGCAGGGGGGCCACTGAAGCTTTCTTT. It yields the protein CASSVASRGATEAFF.

DNA of the CDR3: TGTGCCAGCAGTTACGATCTAGCCTACACCATATATTTT. This translates into CASSYDLAYTIYF. The V gene is TRBV6-6, the J gene TRBJ1-3; no definite D call. V dropped 2 bases and J dropped 8 bases, with 10 bases sitting between them. The CDR3 extends over 13 amino acids. The germline V gene encodes CDR1 MNHNY and CDR2 SVGAGI (reference sequence).

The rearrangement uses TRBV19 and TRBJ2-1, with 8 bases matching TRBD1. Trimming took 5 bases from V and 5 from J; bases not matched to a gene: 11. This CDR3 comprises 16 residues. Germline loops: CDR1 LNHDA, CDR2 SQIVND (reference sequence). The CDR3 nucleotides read TGTGCCAGTAGTTTCTCCGGGACAGGACCTAACAATGAGCAGTTCTTC. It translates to CASSFSGTGPNNEQFF.

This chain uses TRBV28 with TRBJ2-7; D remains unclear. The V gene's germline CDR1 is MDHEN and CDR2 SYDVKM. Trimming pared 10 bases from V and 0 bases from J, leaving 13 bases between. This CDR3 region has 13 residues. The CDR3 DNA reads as TGTGCCACCACCGCAGGTTACTCCTACGAGCAGTACTTC. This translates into CATTAGYSYEQYF.

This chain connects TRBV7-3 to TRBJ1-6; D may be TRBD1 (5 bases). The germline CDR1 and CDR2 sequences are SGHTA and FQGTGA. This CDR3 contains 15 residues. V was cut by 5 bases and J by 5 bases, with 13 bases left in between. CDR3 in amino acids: CASSQSGTHNSPLHF. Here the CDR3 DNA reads TGTGCCAGCAGCCAAAGCGGGACCCATAATTCACCCCTCCACTTT.

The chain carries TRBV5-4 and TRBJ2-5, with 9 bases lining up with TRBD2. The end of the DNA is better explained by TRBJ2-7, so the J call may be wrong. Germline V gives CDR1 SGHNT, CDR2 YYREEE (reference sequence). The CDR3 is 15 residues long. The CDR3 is CASSSKAGGPYEQYF. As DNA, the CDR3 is TGTGCCAGCAGCTCTAAAGCGGGGGGACCCTACGAGCAGTACTTC.

This CDR3 is CASRLSGTGDTDTQYF. CDR3 in DNA: TGTGCCAGCAGACTTAGCGGGACGGGGGATACAGATACGCAGTATTTT. The chain has TRBV28 and TRBJ2-3; 8 bases are shared with TRBD2. The CDR3 extends over 16 amino acids. The ends lost 6 bases at V and 3 bases at J; junction bases unmatched: 11. Germline V CDR1 and CDR2: MDHEN, SYDVKM.

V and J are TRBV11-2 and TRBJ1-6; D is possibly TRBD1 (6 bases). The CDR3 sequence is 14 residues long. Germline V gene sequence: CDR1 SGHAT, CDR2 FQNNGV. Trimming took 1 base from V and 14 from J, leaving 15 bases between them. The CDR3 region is CASSLARGGGTLHF. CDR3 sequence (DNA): TGTGCCAGCAGCTTAGCCAGGGGTGGAGGAACCCTCCACTTT.